The 32 T cell receptor beta chains listed next were all sequenced from one sample in a study. TCRdb passed the RT-PCR reads through MiXCR, listing each CDR3 protein once. In the table there are around 700,000 distinct CDR3 sequences, 12% to 15% of which are singletons. What was sequenced was memory CD4+ T cells from blood. The receptors were sampled from a female donor in good health, serving as a healthy control.

This clonotype came up many times. This rearrangement joins TRBV4-1 to TRBJ2-1; 7 bases line up with TRBD2. CDR1 MGHRA and CDR2 YSYEKL come from the germline V gene. The V segment lost 0 bases and the J segment 0 bases; nucleotides outside the gene matches: 11. The CDR3 is made up of 19 amino acids. CDR3 sequence reads: CASSQERMGGVSSYNEQFF. The CDR3 nucleotides are TGCGCCAGCAGCCAAGAGCGGATGGGAGGGGTGAGCTCCTACAATGAGCAGTTCTTC.

This clonotype was detected once. This chain links TRBV13 with TRBJ1-1; TRBD1 matches at 10 bases. Per germline, CDR1 PRHDT and CDR2 FYEKMQ (reference sequence). V dropped 5 bases and J dropped 4; count of bases not matched to a gene: 7. The CDR3 is made up of 15 amino acids. This CDR3 is CASSMGQGTGTEAFF. In nucleotides, the CDR3 is TGTGCCAGCAGCATGGGACAGGGGACGGGCACTGAAGCTTTCTTT.

This clonotype has more than one count but fewer than ten. This rearrangement joins TRBV7-2 to TRBJ2-7, with TRBD2 identical over 9 bases. V was pared by 2 bases and J by 2 bases, with 4 bases of the junction left unmatched. Germline values: CDR1 SGHTA, CDR2 FQGNSA. The CDR3 runs to 15 residues. DNA of the CDR3: TGTGCCAGCAGCTTATCTAGCGGGGAAGCCTACGAGCAGTACTTC. Translating it yields CASSLSSGEAYEQYF.

This chain uses TRBV3-1 with TRBJ2-5; D perhaps matches TRBD1 (6 bases). The CDR3 totals 15 residues. Germline assignment: CDR1 LGHDT and CDR2 YNNKEL (reference sequence). Trimming removed 5 bases from V and 0 bases from J, with 13 bases in between. CDR3 sequence: CASSGGRQYQETQYF. The CDR3 bases are TGTGCCAGCAGCGGGGGCAGGCAGTACCAAGAGACCCAGTACTTC.

This clonotype was observed at least ten times. The CDR3 region is CSARLAPYEQYF. CDR3 nucleotide sequence: TGCAGTGCTAGATTGGCCCCCTACGAGCAGTACTTC. The chain is built from TRBV20-1 and TRBJ2-7; the D is unclear. V was shortened by 2 bases and J by 2 bases, with 7 bases between the two germline ends. This CDR3 is built from 12 residues. Germline CDR1 DFQATT, CDR2 SNEGSKA (reference sequence).

In its sample, this clonotype was seen many times. The chain uses TRBV7-2 and TRBJ1-2; unclear D gene. The CDR3 runs to 12 residues. Trimming took 5 bases from V and 4 from J, leaving 8 bases between them. Germline CDR1 SGHTA, CDR2 FQGNSA. The CDR3 here is CASSPYTYGYTF. The CDR3 DNA reads TGTGCCAGCAGCCCATACACCTATGGCTACACCTTC.

In its sample, this clonotype was seen many times. The chain joins TRBV5-1 to TRBJ2-5; no reliable D call. The CDR3 covers 12 residues. V lost 0 bases, J lost 4 bases, and 4 bases lay in between. The germline gives CDR1 SGHRS, CDR2 YFSETQ. The CDR3 bases are TGCGCCAGCAGCTTGGAAGGAGAGACCCAGTACTTC. It yields the protein CASSLEGETQYF.

CDR3 residues: CASSPTMGEKLFF. In DNA form, the CDR3 reads TGCGCCAGCAGCCCCACGATGGGGGAAAAACTGTTTTTT. The rearrangement joins TRBV5-1 to TRBJ1-4; D is undetermined. This CDR3 has 13 residues. Germline CDR1 reads SGHRS; CDR2 reads YFSETQ. Trimming removed 4 bases at V and 8 bases at J, with 12 bases between.

This clonotype occurred many times. This chain connects TRBV20-1 to TRBJ2-5, with no clear D. The CDR3 consists of 11 residues. Germline V gene lookup returns CDR1 DFQATT and CDR2 SNEGSKA (reference sequence). The V end lost 6 bases, the J end lost 5 bases, and 10 bases lay between the germline ends. The CDR3 sequence is CSATWGETQYF. The CDR3 region has the DNA TGCAGTGCCACATGGGGTGAGACCCAGTACTTC.

This clonotype was observed many times. The V call is TRBV20-1, the J call TRBJ1-1; D remains unclear. The CDR3 extends over 13 amino acids. Germline CDR1 is DFQATT and CDR2 is SNEGSKA (reference sequence). Between the trimmed V and J ends, which lost 3 bases and 1 base, there was a span of 9 bases. The CDR3 DNA sequence: TGCAGTGCTAGTGTCCATGCGAACACTGAAGCTTTCTTT. This encodes CSASVHANTEAFF.

This clonotype was detected a few times. The chain has TRBV9 and TRBJ2-1, with a tentative D call TRBD1 (7 bases). Trimming shortened V by 4 bases and J by 3 bases, and 17 bases separated the two germline ends. In germline, CDR1 is SGDLS, CDR2 YYNGEE. This CDR3 region has 16 residues. The CDR3 nucleotides are TGTGCCAGCAGCCCAGGGGGGCTAGCCGACTACAATGAGCAGTTCTTC. Its translation is CASSPGGLADYNEQFF.

This clonotype was seen at least ten times. J is TRBJ2-3 and V is TRBV3-1; weak D call: TRBD2 (6 bases). The germline V gene encodes CDR1 LGHDT and CDR2 YNNKEL (reference sequence). With 1 base removed from V and 8 bases from J, the gap between germline ends came to 16 bases. The length of the CDR3 is 15 residues. The CDR3 sequence: CASSQAAASGSTQYF. The CDR3 nucleotides read TGTGCCAGCAGCCAAGCCGCTGCCAGCGGGTCTACGCAGTATTTT.

This clonotype was recorded many times. The chain recombines TRBV20-1 with TRBJ1-1; possibly TRBD1 for D (6 bases). From germline, CDR1 is DFQATT and CDR2 SNEGSKA (reference sequence). Trimming removed 1 base at V and 6 bases at J, with 27 bases between. The CDR3 runs 18 residues. CDR3 sequence reads: CSARAWERGALGFAEAFF. The CDR3 DNA follows: TGCAGTGCTAGAGCCTGGGAGCGGGGGGCCCTAGGTTTCGCTGAAGCTTTCTTT.

The chain links TRBV20-1 to TRBJ1-2; 7 positions agree with TRBD1. V lost 6 bases to trimming and J lost 8 bases; unmatched junction nucleotides: 12. Germline V CDR1 and CDR2: DFQATT, SNEGSKA (reference sequence). The CDR3 is 13 residues long. The CDR3 nucleotides are TGCAGTGCCGACTGGACAGGAACGGGGGGCTACACCTTC. The encoded protein is CSADWTGTGGYTF.

This clonotype was observed at least ten times. This chain connects TRBV4-1 to TRBJ2-1; 12 nucleotides match TRBD2. V lost 1 base to trimming and J lost 3 bases; unmatched junction nucleotides: 1. CDR3 length: 16 amino acids. From germline, CDR1 is MGHRA and CDR2 YSYEKL. CDR3 nucleotide sequence: TGCGCCAGCAGCCAAGGACTAGCGGGAGACTACAATGAGCAGTTCTTC. Amino acids: CASSQGLAGDYNEQFF.

This clonotype was found many times. V is TRBV4-3 and J is TRBJ2-7; D might be TRBD1 or TRBD2, each matching 6 bases. V was clipped by 0 bases and J by 2 bases, with 14 bases between them. CDR3 size: 16 residues. CDR1 is LGHNA, CDR2 YSLEER, per germline. The DNA for the CDR3 is TGCGCCAGCAGCCAAGATCTACAGGGACTCGCCTACGAGCAGTACTTC. It yields the protein CASSQDLQGLAYEQYF.

Only a few counts were recorded for this clonotype. A much larger clone sits a single nucleotide away, making a read error possible. This chain uses TRBV5-5 with TRBJ2-3; a weak D match, TRBD2 (5 bases). CDR3 length: 12 amino acids. CDR1 and CDR2 from the germline V gene are SGHKS and YYEKEE (reference sequence). V was pared by 6 bases and J by 4 bases, with 9 bases between. CDR3 loop: CASNFGADTQYF. In nucleotides, the CDR3 is TGTGCCAGCAACTTCGGGGCAGATACGCAGTATTTT.

This clonotype was detected only a few times. This sequence joins TRBV28 and TRBJ2-7; weak D call: TRBD1 (6 bases). CDR1 MDHEN and CDR2 SYDVKM come from the germline V gene. The CDR3 runs to 14 residues. The V and J ends lost 4 bases and 7 bases respectively, with 17 bases between them. The CDR3, as DNA: TGTGCCAGCAGTTCCGGGACCAGGGGACGGGAGCAGTACTTC. Translating it yields CASSSGTRGREQYF.

This clonotype appeared a few times. V usage is TRBV18 and J usage is TRBJ2-1; 10 nucleotides line up with TRBD1. The CDR3 length is 13 residues. V was clipped by 6 bases and J by 9 bases; unmatched bases: 5. Germline V CDR1 and CDR2: KGHSH, LQKENI. The CDR3 bases are TGTGCCAGCTCCGGACAGGGGGAAAGTGAGCAGTTCTTC. Protein: CASSGQGESEQFF.

There are a few counts of this clonotype. This sequence joins TRBV7-3 and TRBJ2-7, with D uncertain. Germline V gene lookup returns CDR1 SGHTA and CDR2 FQGTGA. The germline V and J ends were trimmed by 5 bases and 4 bases, with 15 bases remaining between them. This CDR3 has 14 residues. For the CDR3, the DNA is TGTGCCAGCAGCCCGAGCCTATCCTCGTACGAGCAGTACTTC. Residues: CASSPSLSSYEQYF.

In its sample, this clonotype was seen many times. The chain employs TRBV27 and TRBJ2-3; possible D gene TRBD2, 6 bases. CDR1 MNHEY and CDR2 SMNVEV come from the germline V gene (reference sequence). The CDR3 consists of 14 residues. The V end lost 3 bases, the J end lost 5 bases, and 12 bases lay between the germline ends. CDR3 amino acids: CASSFGSTVDTQYF. For the CDR3, the DNA is TGTGCCAGCAGTTTCGGGAGTACAGTAGATACGCAGTATTTT.

This clonotype has ten or more counts. The chain couples TRBV27 to TRBJ2-1; 9 bases map to TRBD2. V gave up 3 bases and J gave up 6 bases; unmatched junction bases: 3. The CDR3 has 14 amino acids. Germline CDR1 is MNHEY and CDR2 is SMNVEV (reference sequence). CDR3 bases: TGTGCCAGCAGTTTCGGGACTAGCAGCAATGAGCAGTTCTTC. This gives the protein CASSFGTSSNEQFF.

The gene calls are TRBV20-1 and TRBJ2-1, with 9 nucleotides matching TRBD2. V lost 5 bases and J lost 9; bases outside the gene matches: 14. This CDR3 has 15 amino acids. CDR1 is DFQATT, CDR2 SNEGSKA, per germline (reference sequence). CDR3 residues: CSAPRRLAERGEQFF. In nucleotides, the CDR3 is TGCAGTGCTCCTAGACGACTAGCGGAGAGGGGTGAGCAGTTCTTC.

The chain couples TRBV9 to TRBJ2-5; unclear D gene. This CDR3 region has 14 residues. CDR1 and CDR2 from the germline V gene are SGDLS and YYNGEE. V was cut by 3 bases and J by 2 bases, with 11 bases left in between. For the CDR3, the DNA is TGTGCCAGCAGCGCGGGCCTCTATCAAGAGACCCAGTACTTC. Its protein product is CASSAGLYQETQYF.

In its sample, this clonotype was seen a few times. V usage is TRBV24-1 and J usage is TRBJ2-3; the match to TRBD1 covers 7 bases. The germline V gene encodes CDR1 KGHDR and CDR2 SFDVKD. V was clipped by 4 bases and J by 2 bases; unmatched bases: 8. The CDR3 length is 16 residues. In DNA, the CDR3 is TGTGCCACCAGTGACCAGACAGGGAAGCACACAGATACGCAGTATTTT. Translating gives CATSDQTGKHTDTQYF.

This clonotype was found a few times. The chain uses TRBV4-3 and TRBJ1-5; unclear D gene. The CDR3 is 17 amino acids. The germline gives CDR1 LGHNA, CDR2 YSLEER. The ends were cut back, 0 bases at V and 1 base at J, with 13 bases in the middle. The CDR3 nucleotides are TGCGCCAGCAGCCAAGATAGGGCAGAAATAAGCAATCAGCCCCAGCATTTT. Amino acid sequence: CASSQDRAEISNQPQHF.

Ten or more counts support this clonotype. The chain links TRBV4-3 to TRBJ2-3; 9 bases line up with TRBD2. V shed 3 bases and J 1 base; nucleotides not matched to a gene: 5. This CDR3 has 16 residues. The germline V gene encodes CDR1 LGHNA and CDR2 YSLEER. CDR3 loop: CASSQNIAGGTDTQYF. The CDR3 DNA sequence: TGCGCCAGCAGCCAGAATATAGCGGGAGGCACAGATACGCAGTATTTT.

This rearrangement joins TRBV4-3 to TRBJ2-5; D gene uncertain. The CDR3 has 13 residues. V lost 0 bases, J lost 7 bases, and 9 bases lay in between. Germline V gene data show CDR1 as LGHNA and CDR2 as YSLEER. CDR3 nucleotides: TGCGCCAGCAGCCAAGAAGGGAAGGGGACCCAGTACTTC. Its translation is CASSQEGKGTQYF.

V usage is TRBV6-6 and J usage is TRBJ2-7; D not resolved. V was pared by 6 bases and J by 2 bases, with 14 bases between. This CDR3 is 14 amino acids long. Germline assignment: CDR1 MNHNY and CDR2 SVGAGI (reference sequence). The DNA for the CDR3 is TGTGCCAGCAGCCATGATGGCAGCCCCTACGAGCAGTACTTC. This codes for CASSHDGSPYEQYF.

V gene TRBV5-1 combines with J gene TRBJ2-1, with 9 bases aligning to TRBD2. The V gene end was trimmed by 4 bases and the J gene end by 0 bases; junction bases not matched to a gene: 11. Per germline, CDR1 SGHRS and CDR2 YFSETQ. This CDR3 region has 18 residues. DNA for the CDR3: TGCGCCAGCAGCCCCGGGGGGACTAGCCCAAGCTCCTACAATGAGCAGTTCTTC. Translating gives CASSPGGTSPSSYNEQFF.

This clonotype was recorded a few times. J is TRBJ2-1 and V is TRBV20-1; 7 bases align to TRBD1. The CDR3 runs 14 residues. V dropped 3 bases and J dropped 3; count of bases not matched to a gene: 5. Germline values: CDR1 DFQATT, CDR2 SNEGSKA (reference sequence). The CDR3 DNA reads TGCAGTGCTAGTGAGGGGGCGATCTACAATGAGCAGTTCTTC. Translated: CSASEGAIYNEQFF.

This clonotype has only a few counts. The CDR3 DNA sequence: TGCAGTGCTAGGGGGAATCGCGAGCAGTACTTC. Its translation is CSARGNREQYF. The chain has TRBV20-1 and TRBJ2-7; D remains ambiguous. V lost 3 bases and J 6 bases, leaving 9 bases between the germline ends. In germline, CDR1 is DFQATT, CDR2 SNEGSKA (reference sequence). The CDR3 contains 11 residues.